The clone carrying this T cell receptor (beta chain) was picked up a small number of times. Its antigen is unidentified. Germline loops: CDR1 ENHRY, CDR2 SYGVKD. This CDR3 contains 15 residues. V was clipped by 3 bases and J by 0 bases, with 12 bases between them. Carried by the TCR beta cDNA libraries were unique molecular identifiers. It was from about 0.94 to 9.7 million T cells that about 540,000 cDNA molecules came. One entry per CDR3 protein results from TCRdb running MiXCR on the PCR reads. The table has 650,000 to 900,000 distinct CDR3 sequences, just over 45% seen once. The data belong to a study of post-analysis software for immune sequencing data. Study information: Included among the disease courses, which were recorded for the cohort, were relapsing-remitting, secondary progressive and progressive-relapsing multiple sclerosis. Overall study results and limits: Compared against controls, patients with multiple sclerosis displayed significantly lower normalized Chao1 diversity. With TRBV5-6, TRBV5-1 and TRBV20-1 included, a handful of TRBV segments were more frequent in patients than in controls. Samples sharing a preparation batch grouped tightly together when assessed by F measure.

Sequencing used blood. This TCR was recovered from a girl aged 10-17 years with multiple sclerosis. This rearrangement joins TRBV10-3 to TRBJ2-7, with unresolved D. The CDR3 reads CAISESGRNSYEQYF. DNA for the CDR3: TGTGCCATCAGTGAATCGGGCAGAAACTCCTACGAGCAGTACTTC.